This entry lists 26 T cell receptor beta chains sequenced from one sample in a study of blood T cell repertoires in COVID-19. TCRdb's copy holds only in-frame clones and misses some; the assay was immunoSEQ multiplex PCR. The sample lists roughly 350,000 clones; around 87% were seen once. The sequencing sample was made of peripheral blood. These receptors were taken from a woman in her forties or fifties with COVID-19, enrolled during active disease.

Here the CDR3 DNA reads TGTGCCAGCAGTGAAGCAGCCGGAGGCTCCTATAATTCACCCCTCCACTTT. Its translation is CASSEAAGGSYNSPLHF. This chain links TRBV6-1 with TRBJ1-6; D unclear. The CDR3 runs 17 residues. Germline CDR1 reads MNHNS; CDR2 reads SASEGT. The germline V and J ends were trimmed by 0 bases and 0 bases, with 9 bases remaining between them.

The chain uses TRBV18 and TRBJ2-1; tentatively, D is TRBD1 (5 bases). V was cut by 5 bases and J by 0 bases, with 17 bases left in between. The CDR3 is 17 residues long. Germline CDR1 KGHSH, CDR2 LQKENI. In DNA, the CDR3 is TGTGCCAGCTCATACCTACTTCAGGGAAACTCCTACAATGAGCAGTTCTTC. It codes for CASSYLLQGNSYNEQFF. Full variable domain (outside the CDR3, taken from reference TRBV18 and TRBJ2-1): NAGVMQNPRHLVRRRGQEARLRCSPMKGHSHVYWYRQLPEEGLKFMVYLQKENIIDESGMPKERFSAEFPKEGPSILRIQQVVRGDSAAYFCASSYLLQGNSYNEQFFGPGTRLTVL.

V usage is TRBV11-3 and J usage is TRBJ2-1; perhaps TRBD1 as D (6 bases). V gave up 4 bases and J gave up 8 bases, with 18 bases separating them. The germline V gene has CDR1 SGHNT and CDR2 YENEEA. The CDR3 has 15 amino acids. CDR3 sequence reads: CASSSAQTGIYEQFF. As DNA, the CDR3 is TGTGCCAGCAGCTCCGCCCAAACAGGGATATATGAGCAGTTCTTC.

The chain is built from TRBV27 and TRBJ2-3; weak D call: TRBD2 (5 bases). Germline V gene data show CDR1 as MNHEY and CDR2 as SMNVEV (reference sequence). The CDR3 is 15 amino acids. Trimming took 8 bases from V and 7 from J, leaving 22 bases between them. CDR3 DNA: TGTGCCAGCCGTGTCAGCCGGGTAGCGAGACATACGCAGTATTTT. Residues: CASRVSRVARHTQYF.

Written as DNA, the CDR3 is TGCGCCAGCAGCTCCTCACCCCTGGGGGGAACTGGAAACACCATATATTTT. Protein: CASSSSPLGGTGNTIYF. This rearrangement joins TRBV5-1 to TRBJ1-3; D possibly corresponds to TRBD1 (5 bases). Trimming stripped 3 bases from V and 2 bases from J, with 18 bases between. The CDR3 runs 17 residues. CDR1 and CDR2 from the germline V gene are SGHRS and YFSETQ.

Notes on this clone: A much larger clone lies a single base off, so this may be a read error. CDR3 in DNA: TGCGCCAGCAGCGCGGCGGGGGGGTACGAGCAGTACTTC. The encoded protein is CASSAAGGYEQYF. This chain connects TRBV5-1 to TRBJ2-7; 9 bases are shared with TRBD2. The CDR3 spans 13 residues. CDR1 and CDR2 from the germline V gene are SGHRS and YFSETQ. The junction had 3 bases not matched to a gene; V was cut back by 4 bases and J by 4 bases.

J is TRBJ2-5 and V is TRBV27; a weak D match, TRBD1 (5 bases). CDR3 size: 15 residues. CDR1 and CDR2 (germline): MNHEY, SMNVEV (reference sequence). Trimming pared 6 bases from V and 0 bases from J, leaving 14 bases between. This CDR3 is CASRNYQGYQETQYF. In DNA, the CDR3 is TGTGCCAGCAGGAACTACCAGGGTTACCAAGAGACCCAGTACTTC.

This rearrangement joins TRBV5-6 to TRBJ2-3; TRBD1 matches at 7 bases. V was pared by 0 bases and J by 3 bases, with 4 bases of the junction left unmatched. Germline V gene lookup returns CDR1 SGHDT and CDR2 YYEEEE. The CDR3 contains 15 residues. CDR3 sequence: CASSLGGRGTDTQYF. Here the CDR3 DNA reads TGTGCCAGCAGCTTGGGAGGCAGGGGGACAGATACGCAGTATTTT.

The table lists this clone with a count of one. The V call is TRBV19, the J call TRBJ2-3; no reliable D call. Germline V gene sequence: CDR1 LNHDA, CDR2 SQIVND (reference sequence). V gave up 10 bases and J gave up 1 base, with 15 bases separating them. The CDR3 totals 14 residues. CDR3 nucleotide sequence: TGTGCCACCTCGACTCTTATCGGCACAGATACGCAGTATTTT. This encodes CATSTLIGTDTQYF.

V usage is TRBV29-1 and J usage is TRBJ1-1; a possible D gene is TRBD1 (5 bases). Germline V lookup: CDR1 SQVTM, CDR2 ANQGSEA. Trimming took off 4 bases at V and 5 bases at J, with 14 bases between the two ends. This CDR3 is 13 amino acids long. This CDR3 reads CSVVKGSGTEAFF. In DNA, the CDR3 is TGCAGCGTTGTTAAGGGGAGCGGGACTGAAGCTTTCTTT.

This clone was observed a few times. This chain connects TRBV6-6 to TRBJ1-6, with 10 bases fitting TRBD1. The V gene end was trimmed by 4 bases and the J gene end by 9 bases; junction bases not matched to a gene: 9. Germline assignment: CDR1 MNHNY and CDR2 SVGAGI (reference sequence). The CDR3 contains 16 residues. The CDR3 loop is CASSFRDRGFGSPLHF. CDR3 DNA: TGTGCCAGCAGTTTCCGGGACAGGGGATTTGGTTCACCCCTCCACTTT.

This clone was observed a handful of times. One end of the junction fails to match germline, which may point to a read error. The chain links TRBV12-3 or TRBV12-4 to TRBJ2-7; weak D call: TRBD2 (6 bases). CDR3 length: 12 amino acids. In DNA, the CDR3 is TGTGCCAGCAGTTTCCGCGGGAACCCTCCAAACTTC. It codes for CASSFRGNPPNF.

This clone was counted once. The chain has TRBV5-1 and TRBJ2-5; 8 bases line up with TRBD1. The CDR3 loop spans 14 amino acids. Looked up from germline, CDR1 is SGHRS and CDR2 is YFSETQ. V lost 4 bases, J lost 4 bases, and 6 bases stayed unmatched. The CDR3 loop reads CASSAGQGTETQYF. The CDR3 region has the DNA TGCGCCAGCAGCGCCGGACAGGGAACAGAGACCCAGTACTTC.

The chain joins TRBV7-3 to TRBJ2-1, with D hard to call. Per germline, CDR1 SGHTA and CDR2 FQGTGA. The CDR3 covers 13 residues. The ends were cut back, 3 bases at V and 4 bases at J, with 7 bases in the middle. The CDR3 protein is CASSFQQYNEQFF. DNA for the CDR3: TGTGCCAGCAGCTTCCAACAGTACAATGAGCAGTTCTTC.

The V gene is TRBV29-1, the J gene TRBJ2-7; tentatively, D is TRBD1 (6 bases). From germline, CDR1 is SQVTM and CDR2 ANQGSEA. This CDR3 spans 12 amino acids. The V end was cut by 8 bases, the J end by 6 bases, with 17 bases between. The CDR3, as DNA: TGCAGCTTTTACAGGGTCCAGGGCGAGCAGTACTTC. Protein: CSFYRVQGEQYF.

The chain couples TRBV18 to TRBJ2-3, with D perhaps TRBD2 (6 bases). This CDR3 contains 16 residues. From germline, CDR1 is KGHSH and CDR2 LQKENI. The V end lost 3 bases, the J end lost 3 bases, and 16 bases lay between the germline ends. The chain's CDR3 is CASSPLSGAATDTQYF. DNA for the CDR3: TGTGCCAGCTCACCGCTTTCGGGAGCGGCTACAGATACGCAGTATTTT.

This chain connects TRBV4-2 to TRBJ2-7, with a possible D match to TRBD1 (5 bases). The CDR3 extends over 14 amino acids. CDR1 LGHNA and CDR2 YNFKEQ come from the germline V gene. Trimming removed 4 bases at V and 6 bases at J, with 16 bases between. In nucleotides, the CDR3 is TGTGCCAGCAGCCTTACTGGGGCGCCAAGCGAGCAGTACTTC. Translation gives CASSLTGAPSEQYF.

V usage is TRBV10-3 and J usage is TRBJ2-1; perhaps TRBD1 as D (6 bases). CDR1 and CDR2 from the germline V gene are ENHRY and SYGVKD. The germline V and J ends were trimmed by 8 bases and 6 bases, with 14 bases remaining between them. This CDR3 spans 13 amino acids. CDR3 protein: CAIAQGSSNEQFF. CDR3 in DNA: TGTGCCATCGCGCAGGGGAGCTCCAATGAGCAGTTCTTC.

The rearrangement links TRBV5-5 to TRBJ1-1, with 7 bases lining up with TRBD1. Germline CDR1 is SGHKS and CDR2 is YYEKEE (reference sequence). With 0 bases clipped from V and 2 bases from J, the junction kept 4 bases outside the gene matches. The CDR3 is made up of 15 amino acids. Here the CDR3 DNA reads TGTGCCAGCAGCTTGGCCGGGGACAGAAACACTGAAGCTTTCTTT. Residues: CASSLAGDRNTEAFF. The whole variable domain, remainder taken from reference TRBV5-5 and TRBJ1-1, is DAGVTQSPTHLIKTRGQQVTLRCSPISGHKSVSWYQQVLGQGPQFIFQYYEKEERGRGNFPDRFSARQFPNYSSELNVNALLLGDSALYLCASSLAGDRNTEAFFGQGTRLTVV.

Comments on this clone: Compared with germline, one end of the junction differs, possibly owing to a read error. The chain joins TRBV6-1 to TRBJ1-3; no definite D call. Germline assignment: CDR1 MNHNS and CDR2 SASEGT. The CDR3 runs 17 residues. CDR3 protein: CASSEIDRGASRNTIYF. In nucleotides, the CDR3 is TGTGCCAGCAGTGAAATTGATCGCGGAGCCTCTAGAAACACCATATATTTT.

V and J are TRBV19 and TRBJ2-1; 10 bases line up with TRBD2. The germline V gene encodes CDR1 LNHDA and CDR2 SQIVND (reference sequence). The ends lost 6 bases at V and 6 bases at J; junction bases unmatched: 5. This CDR3 is built from 14 residues. The DNA for the CDR3 is TGTGCCAGTAGACAGCGGGAGGGCCGCAATGAGCAGTTCTTC. This codes for CASRQREGRNEQFF.

This clone was detected only once. The rearrangement links TRBV29-1 to TRBJ1-1; D gene uncertain. The CDR3 sequence is 13 residues long. V was trimmed by 0 bases and J by 4 bases, leaving 9 bases between them. Germline V gene sequence: CDR1 SQVTM, CDR2 ANQGSEA. The CDR3: CSVEDQAATEAFF. The CDR3 bases are TGCAGCGTTGAAGATCAGGCAGCCACTGAAGCTTTCTTT.

The gene calls are TRBV5-1 and TRBJ2-7; 12 bases agree with TRBD2. Germline CDR1 and CDR2: SGHRS and YFSETQ. The CDR3 length is 14 residues. V lost 5 bases, J lost 2 bases, and 2 bases stayed unmatched. CDR3 protein: CASRSSGRAYEQYF. The CDR3, as DNA: TGCGCCAGCAGATCTAGCGGGAGGGCCTACGAGCAGTACTTC.

This rearrangement joins TRBV9 to TRBJ2-5, with 9 bases aligning to TRBD2. The CDR3 totals 18 residues. V trimming: 0 bases; J trimming: 2 bases; junction bases outside the gene matches: 11. Germline CDR1 and CDR2: SGDLS and YYNGEE. The DNA for the CDR3 is TGTGCCAGCAGCGTAGCAGGCGGGAGGGCCGAATTTCAAGAGACCCAGTACTTC. Translating gives CASSVAGGRAEFQETQYF.

Only one count was recorded for this clone. The rearrangement uses TRBV24-1 and TRBJ1-2, with 7 bases identical to TRBD1. The CDR3 totals 17 residues. V was pared by 3 bases and J by 2 bases, with 11 bases of the junction left unmatched. Germline V gives CDR1 KGHDR, CDR2 SFDVKD. CDR3 residues: CATSDRSPGQRNYGYTF. In nucleotides, the CDR3 is TGTGCCACCAGTGATCGATCTCCGGGACAGAGGAACTATGGCTACACCTTC.

This CDR3 reads CASGLRGYTF. DNA for the CDR3: TGTGCTAGTGGTCTCCGGGGCTACACCTTC. This chain uses TRBV12-5 with TRBJ1-2; no firm D call. The CDR3 runs to 10 residues. Germline CDR1 LGHNT, CDR2 FRNRAP. V gave up 5 bases and J gave up 8 bases, with 6 bases separating them.